This T cell receptor beta chain is from a study of CXCR3-negative and CXCR3-positive naive CD8 T cells. Overall study findings and caveats: Naive CXCR3-positive cells had TRB CDR3s more hydrophobic than those of CXCR3-negative naive cells.

The TRB cDNA libraries were prepared by 5' RACE with UMI labels. Following a re-call of the 5' RACE reads, TCRdb has one entry per CDR3 protein and lacks DNA. Recorded for this sample: 55,000 to 75,000 distinct CDR3 sequences. A note on this clonotype: The antigen is not known.

The germline V gene encodes CDR1 SGHTA and CDR2 FQGNSA. CDR3 length: 18 amino acids. The sample comprised naive CXCR3+ CD8+ T cells from blood. Subset denoted: CD45RO-CCR7+CD27+CD95- naive CD8+ T cells expressing CXCR3 (TNR3+). This chain connects TRBV7-2 to TRBJ2-6; TCRdb calls TRBD1, which cannot be checked without DNA. The receptor comes from a human donor in good health. Some clones in this sample may be carry-over from other donors' samples. CDR3 sequence reads: CASSLEWTGGSGANVLTF. The full variable domain, rest sourced from reference TRBV7-2 and TRBJ2-6, is GAGVSQSPSNKVTEKGKDVELRCDPISGHTALYWYRQSLGQGLEFLIYFQGNSAPDKSGLPSDRFSAERTGGSVSTLTIQRTQQEDSAVYLCASSLEWTGGSGANVLTFGAGSRLTVL.